These 2 T cell receptor beta chains originate from one sample sequenced in a study of OX40 agonist ivuxolimab in advanced cancers. TCRdb keeps only in-frame clones here, not all; method: immunoSEQ multiplex PCR. The sample records about 80,000 clones, around four fifths being singletons. Source: CD4+ or CD8+ T cells sorted from blood, taken in a trial of the OX40 agonist ivuxolimab. The receptor set was obtained from an adult with an advanced solid tumor such as melanoma, head and neck, liver or kidney cancer.

J is TRBJ2-1 and V is TRBV18, with 8 nucleotides matching TRBD2. The germline CDR1 and CDR2 sequences are KGHSH and LQKENI. The CDR3 extends over 18 amino acids. Trimming cost V 2 bases and J 0 bases; bases outside gene matches: 9. The CDR3 nucleotides are TGTGCCAGCTCACCAGAAAGCGGGAGAGTGAGCTCCTACAATGAGCAGTTCTTC. Its translation is CASSPESGRVSSYNEQFF.

This clone showed up just a few times. V is TRBV5-6 and J is TRBJ1-2, with 7 nucleotides matching TRBD1. The germline CDR1 and CDR2 sequences are SGHDT and YYEEEE. Unmatched junction bases numbered 5, after V lost 2 bases and J lost 7 bases. The CDR3 is 13 amino acids. CDR3: CASSFRQGRGYTF. CDR3 sequence (DNA): TGTGCCAGCAGCTTTCGACAGGGCCGTGGCTACACCTTC.